Below, 28 T cell receptor beta chains from the same sample are listed, as sequenced in a study of cytomegalovirus exposure and HLA in healthy donors. With 60 Vbeta and 13 Jbeta primers, the PCR was carried out. Generated by immunoSEQ multiplex PCR, the TCRdb table keeps only in-frame clones and is missing some. The sample carries around 150,000 clones, 75% to 80% recorded once. Specimen: PBMCs. The receptors here all came from a man aged 25 to 40 in good health and CMV-seronegative.

The chain recombines TRBV7-8 with TRBJ1-4; TRBD1 agrees at 7 bases. Trimming took 4 bases from V and 8 from J; bases not matched to a gene: 10. Germline V gene data show CDR1 as SGHVS and CDR2 as FQNEAQ. There are 15 residues in the CDR3. CDR3: CASSSSWDSREKLFF. The CDR3 bases are TGTGCCAGCAGCTCCTCGTGGGACAGTAGGGAAAAACTGTTTTTT.

This clone appeared a few times. The gene calls are TRBV15 and TRBJ1-1, with D possibly TRBD1 on 6 matching bases. The V gene's germline CDR1 is LNHNV and CDR2 YYDKDF (reference sequence). The CDR3 totals 17 residues. Trimming took off 2 bases at V and 1 base at J, with 17 bases between the two ends. The CDR3 DNA is TGTGCCACCAGCAGATTAGTGGTAGACAGGACGAACACTGAAGCTTTCTTT. Translating gives CATSRLVVDRTNTEAFF.

This clone came up once. The chain links TRBV28 to TRBJ1-1; D call uncertain. V gave up 8 bases and J gave up 10 bases, with 8 bases separating them. The CDR3 spans 9 residues. Germline CDR1 reads MDHEN; CDR2 reads SYDVKM. The CDR3 spells CASPAGAFF. DNA for the CDR3: TGTGCCAGCCCGGCGGGAGCTTTCTTT.

The CDR3: CASSVGGRDEQFF. For the CDR3, the DNA is TGTGCCAGCAGCGTAGGCGGGCGGGACGAGCAGTTCTTC. The rearrangement links TRBV9 to TRBJ2-1; tentative D call: TRBD2 (6 bases). Trimming shortened V by 0 bases and J by 10 bases, and 11 bases separated the two germline ends. Germline-derived CDR1 and CDR2 are SGDLS and YYNGEE. The CDR3 totals 13 residues.

The chain couples TRBV29-1 to TRBJ2-5, with 8 nucleotides matching TRBD1. This CDR3 comprises 13 residues. Germline CDR1 is SQVTM and CDR2 is ANQGSEA. Trimming removed 3 bases from V and 4 bases from J; junction bases left unmatched: 4. CDR3 nucleotides: TGCAGCGTTGAGGCAGGGGGCGGAGAGACCCAGTACTTC. As protein: CSVEAGGGETQYF.

The chain uses TRBV9 and TRBJ2-5; 12 positions agree with TRBD2. The J call could be wrong; TRBJ2-7 is a better fit for the DNA end. The CDR3 is 16 residues long. Germline values: CDR1 SGDLS, CDR2 YYNGEE. CDR3 residues: CASSSRLAGEPYEQYF. In DNA form, the CDR3 reads TGTGCCAGCAGCTCTCGACTAGCGGGAGAACCATACGAGCAGTACTTC.

The DNA of the CDR3 is TGCGCCAGCAGCTTGGTTGGGTCATCAGGGAACTATGGCTACACCTTC. Translation gives CASSLVGSSGNYGYTF. This chain links TRBV5-1 with TRBJ1-2; possibly TRBD1 for D (5 bases). Deletions cut 0 bases from V and 2 bases from J, with 14 bases between. Germline V gives CDR1 SGHRS, CDR2 YFSETQ. The CDR3 runs to 16 residues.

The rearrangement uses TRBV7-2 and TRBJ2-3; the D is unclear. CDR1 SGHTA and CDR2 FQGNSA come from the germline V gene. The CDR3 consists of 13 residues. Trimming removed 6 bases from V and 1 base from J, with 8 bases in between. The DNA of the CDR3 is TGTGCCAGCAGTTCGACTGGCACAGATACGCAGTATTTT. Protein: CASSSTGTDTQYF.

The chain joins TRBV25-1 to TRBJ2-7; 7 bases are shared with TRBD1. J gave up 3 bases and V 1 base, and 3 bases lay outside the gene matches. The germline V gene has CDR1 MGHDK and CDR2 SYGVNS. The CDR3 sequence is 14 residues long. CDR3 loop: CASSESGTDYEQYF. CDR3 nucleotides: TGTGCCAGCAGTGAATCCGGGACAGACTACGAGCAGTACTTC.

J is TRBJ1-1 and V is TRBV28; 7 bases align to TRBD1. V was clipped by 4 bases and J by 3 bases; unmatched bases: 5. The CDR3 has 14 amino acids. The germline V gene has CDR1 MDHEN and CDR2 SYDVKM. CDR3 loop: CASSSGQTDTEAFF. CDR3 DNA sequence: TGTGCCAGCAGTTCGGGACAGACCGACACTGAAGCTTTCTTT.

This clone came up once. V gene TRBV6-5 combines with J gene TRBJ1-1; the D gene is possibly TRBD1 (5 bases). The CDR3 has 15 amino acids. V was trimmed by 5 bases and J by 4 bases, leaving 17 bases between them. Germline values: CDR1 MNHEY, CDR2 SVGAGI. CDR3 in amino acids: CASSTFGGRATEAFF. DNA of the CDR3: TGTGCCAGCAGTACCTTCGGTGGCAGGGCCACTGAAGCTTTCTTT.

V gene TRBV10-3 combines with J gene TRBJ1-2; D is perhaps TRBD1 (6 bases). The CDR3 extends over 12 amino acids. The V gene's germline CDR1 is ENHRY and CDR2 SYGVKD. V was shortened by 6 bases and J by 4 bases, with 9 bases between the two germline ends. The CDR3 spells CAIRQQGYGYTF. CDR3 nucleotides: TGTGCCATCAGGCAACAGGGCTATGGCTACACCTTC.

The rearrangement links TRBV7-3 to TRBJ2-1, with D uncertain. Germline V gives CDR1 SGHTA, CDR2 FQGTGA. The ends were cut back, 2 bases at V and 6 bases at J, with 11 bases in the middle. The CDR3 contains 14 residues. CDR3 coding DNA: TGTGCCAGCAGCTTAGAGTTAGTATCCAATGAGCAGTTCTTC. This translates into CASSLELVSNEQFF.

The chain combines TRBV27 with TRBJ2-5; D uncertain. Germline assignment: CDR1 MNHEY and CDR2 SMNVEV (reference sequence). The CDR3 extends over 13 amino acids. Trimming took off 2 bases at V and 5 bases at J, with 9 bases between the two ends. CDR3 region: CASSLREWETQYF. The CDR3 DNA reads as TGTGCCAGCAGTTTACGAGAGTGGGAGACCCAGTACTTC.

The chain combines TRBV5-1 with TRBJ2-5; 7 bases match TRBD2. Germline values: CDR1 SGHRS, CDR2 YFSETQ. Germline trimming cut 2 bases from V and 4 bases from J; bases unmatched to any gene: 5. The CDR3 sequence is 14 residues long. This chain's CDR3 is CASSLAGTLETQYF. The CDR3 coding sequence is TGCGCCAGCAGCTTAGCGGGAACACTAGAGACCCAGTACTTC.

Only a few counts were recorded for this clone. The rearrangement joins TRBV11-2 to TRBJ2-2; TRBD2 is a possible D gene (6 bases). The CDR3 runs 13 residues. In germline, CDR1 is SGHAT, CDR2 FQNNGV. Between the trimmed V and J ends, which lost 1 base and 9 bases, there was a span of 9 bases. The CDR3 sequence: CASSLVLARELFF. CDR3 in DNA: TGTGCCAGCAGCTTAGTACTAGCCAGGGAGCTGTTTTTT.

The CDR3 loop is CASSRGRRTDTQYF. CDR3 nucleotide sequence: TGTGCCAGCAGCCGCGGGAGGCGCACAGATACGCAGTATTTT. V usage is TRBV9 and J usage is TRBJ2-3; 8 bases align to TRBD2. The CDR3 extends over 14 amino acids. Germline assignment: CDR1 SGDLS and CDR2 YYNGEE. V lost 4 bases to trimming and J lost 1 base; unmatched junction nucleotides: 2.

The rearrangement links TRBV5-6 to TRBJ2-5; D perhaps matches TRBD2 (5 bases). Trimming removed 7 bases at V and 1 base at J, with 11 bases between. CDR3 length equals 13 residues. The germline V gene encodes CDR1 SGHDT and CDR2 YYEEEE. In nucleotides, the CDR3 is TGTGCCAGCGGCATAGAGGGCCAAGAGACCCAGTACTTC. It codes for CASGIEGQETQYF.

This clone was seen only once. The V and J genes are TRBV6-4 and TRBJ1-2, with a weak D call TRBD1 (6 bases). The CDR3 runs to 14 residues. V lost 5 bases and J 5 bases, leaving 15 bases between the germline ends. Germline assignment: CDR1 MRHNA and CDR2 SNTAGT. The CDR3 DNA reads as TGTGCCAGCAGTCAGAGGGGGTCTCGGTATGGCTACACCTTC. It translates to CASSQRGSRYGYTF.

This chain joins TRBV6-6 and TRBJ2-1; 7 nucleotides match TRBD2. The CDR3 runs 15 residues. V was clipped by 7 bases and J by 4 bases; unmatched bases: 10. Germline V lookup: CDR1 MNHNY, CDR2 SVGAGI (reference sequence). The CDR3 DNA reads as TGTGCCAGCAATAGCTTGGCCGGGGGGTACAATGAGCAGTTCTTC. Translated: CASNSLAGGYNEQFF.

This chain joins TRBV7-8 and TRBJ1-1; 8 nucleotides match TRBD1. From germline, CDR1 is SGHVS and CDR2 FQNEAQ. Trimming took 0 bases from V and 5 from J; bases not matched to a gene: 14. This CDR3 is built from 18 residues. CDR3 DNA sequence: TGTGCCAGCAGCTTAGCGTCGAACAGGGGGGCGGGAAGGACTGAAGCTTTCTTT. Its protein product is CASSLASNRGAGRTEAFF. The full variable domain, with the rest looked up from reference TRBV7-8 and TRBJ1-1, is GAGVSQSPRYKVAKRGQDVALRCDPISGHVSLFWYQQALGQGPEFLTYFQNEAQLDKSGLPSDRFFAERPEGSVSTLKIQRTQQEDSAVYLCASSLASNRGAGRTEAFFGQGTRLTVV.

This clone was detected only a few times. V and J are TRBV6-5 and TRBJ1-1; no clear D. Trimming pared 2 bases from V and 5 bases from J, leaving 9 bases between. The CDR3 is 13 residues long. CDR1 and CDR2 from the germline V gene are MNHEY and SVGAGI. The DNA of the CDR3 is TGTGCCAGCAGTTACGGTGACTTGACTGAAGCTTTCTTT. Protein: CASSYGDLTEAFF.

The rearrangement uses TRBV2 and TRBJ2-7; TRBD2 matches 11 bases. CDR1 is SNHLY, CDR2 FYNNEI, per germline. Losses at the gene ends were 3 bases for V and 1 base for J; bases not matched to a gene: 2. CDR3 length: 15 amino acids. The CDR3 DNA follows: TGTGCCAGCAGTGAGACTAGCGGGAAATCCTACGAGCAGTACTTC. It codes for CASSETSGKSYEQYF. Full variable domain (outside the CDR3, taken from reference TRBV2 and TRBJ2-7): EPEVTQTPSHQVTQMGQEVILRCVPISNHLYFYWYRQILGQKVEFLVSFYNNEISEKSEIFDDQFSVERPDGSNFTLKIRSTKLEDSAMYFCASSETSGKSYEQYFGPGTRLTVT.

In this sample, this clone turned up a few times. This chain connects TRBV13 to TRBJ2-7; D unresolved. CDR1 is PRHDT and CDR2 is FYEKMQ in the germline V gene (reference sequence). Trimming took off 3 bases at V and 0 bases at J, with 3 bases between the two ends. CDR3 length: 12 amino acids. CDR3 bases: TGTGCCAGCAGCTTCCTCTCCTACGAGCAGTACTTC. This codes for CASSFLSYEQYF.

This sequence joins TRBV7-2 and TRBJ2-1, with 14 bases aligning to TRBD2. Germline values: CDR1 SGHTA, CDR2 FQGNSA. V trimming: 0 bases; J trimming: 7 bases; junction bases outside the gene matches: 14. The CDR3 extends over 20 amino acids. CDR3 sequence reads: CASSLAGTSGSPRGLNEQFF. The CDR3 DNA reads TGTGCCAGCAGCTTAGCCGGGACTAGCGGGAGCCCTAGGGGTCTAAATGAGCAGTTCTTC.

The chain recombines TRBV5-5 with TRBJ2-1; no clear D gene. This CDR3 comprises 16 residues. From germline, CDR1 is SGHKS and CDR2 YYEKEE (reference sequence). Trimming took 0 bases from V and 0 from J, leaving 10 bases between them. The CDR3 region has the DNA TGTGCCAGCAGCTTGGTGGCGGCCAGCTCCTACAATGAGCAGTTCTTC. It yields the protein CASSLVAASSYNEQFF.

The V and J genes are TRBV7-6 and TRBJ1-1; no clear D. With 5 bases removed from V and 4 bases from J, the gap between germline ends came to 26 bases. Germline V gene lookup returns CDR1 SGHVS and CDR2 FNYEAQ. The CDR3 has 18 amino acids. This CDR3 reads CASSLLVPQPGVGTEAFF. The CDR3 region has the DNA TGTGCCAGCAGCCTCCTAGTTCCTCAGCCCGGGGTGGGCACTGAAGCTTTCTTT. Full variable domain (remainder filled in from reference TRBV7-6 and TRBJ1-1): GAGVSQSPRYKVTKRGQDVALRCDPISGHVSLYWYRQALGQGPEFLTYFNYEAQQDKSGLPNDRFSAERPEGSISTLTIQRTEQRDSAMYRCASSLLVPQPGVGTEAFFGQGTRLTVV.

J is TRBJ2-1 and V is TRBV9, with TRBD2 matching 7 bases. The germline gives CDR1 SGDLS, CDR2 YYNGEE. The V gene end was trimmed by 3 bases and the J gene end by 6 bases; junction bases not matched to a gene: 9. The CDR3 length is 15 residues. CDR3 DNA sequence: TGTGCCAGCAGCGGGGGACTACTCCAGGTCAATGAGCAGTTCTTC. It codes for CASSGGLLQVNEQFF.